A selection of T cell receptor beta chains follows, all from one sample in a study of blood T cell repertoires in COVID-19. Repertoires were generated with immunoSEQ multiplex PCR, while TCRdb's copy carries only in-frame clones and drops some. Of around 160,000 clones in the sample, about 88% were seen once. Specimen: peripheral blood. All receptors come from a man in his sixties with active or convalescent COVID-19. The CDR3 runs from the conserved cysteine through the conserved F or W. Fields, in order: D gene, V gene, clone size, J gene, CDR3 DNA, CDR3 protein. D genes are given only for firm matches. For some rows the clone size is stated as once, few or many, or as a class when expanded; others skip it.

-	TRBV10-3	-	TRBJ2-2	TGTGCCAGCAACCAGGGACTCCAGCGAGGGCCCGGGGAGCTGTTTTTT	CASNQGLQRGPGELFF
-	TRBV5-1	-	TRBJ1-3	TGCGCCAGCAGCTTGGAGACAGCCGTCTCTGGAAACACCATATATTTT	CASSLETAVSGNTIYF
-	TRBV6-4	few	TRBJ2-3	TGTGCCAGCAGTCGTAGCGGAGAAAGCACAGATACGCAGTATTTT	CASSRSGESTDTQYF
TRBD1	TRBV6-1	-	TRBJ1-4	TGTGCCAGCAGTGAAAAGCGGACAGGGAATGAAAAACTGTTTTTT	CASSEKRTGNEKLFF
TRBD1	TRBV6-2/TRBV6-3	-	TRBJ1-5	TGTGCCAGCAGTTACGCGACAGGGAAGCAGCCCCAGCATTTT	CASSYATGKQPQHF
TRBD1	TRBV12-5	-	TRBJ2-7	TGTGCTAGTGGTTTGACACGGACAGGGGATACCTACGAGCAGTACTTC	CASGLTRTGDTYEQYF
-	TRBV12-2	-	TRBJ2-1	TGTGCAAGTCGCCCTAGTGGGGGGACAGGGGTTGGGAATGAGCAGTTCTTC	CASRPSGGTGVGNEQFF
TRBD1	TRBV19	-	TRBJ1-1	TGTGCCAGTCGGACAGGGGCGGTGAGCACTGAAGCTTTCTTT	CASRTGAVSTEAFF
TRBD1	TRBV10-3	-	TRBJ1-2	TGTGCCATCAGTATACAGGGGGAAGGGTATGGCTACACCTTC	CAISIQGEGYGYTF
TRBD1	TRBV27	few	TRBJ2-3	TGTGCCAGCAGTACAAAATCAGGGGGCTGGTATTTT	CASSTKSGGWYF
TRBD2	TRBV4-2	-	TRBJ2-1	TGTGCCAGCAGCCAAGCAGGACTAGCGGAGCCTTACAATGAGCAGTTCTTC	CASSQAGLAEPYNEQFF
TRBD1	TRBV4-1	-	TRBJ1-1	TGCGCCAGCAGCCAAAGGGGGCGTGGGACTGAAGCTTTCTTT	CASSQRGRGTEAFF
-	TRBV3-1/TRBV3-2	-	TRBJ1-2	TGTGCCAGCAGCCAAGATCCTCGGGGGGCGGACTATGGCTACACCTTC	CASSQDPRGADYGYTF
TRBD2	TRBV19	once	TRBJ2-1	TGTGCCAGTACCCAGGGACTAGCGGGACCCAATGAGCAGTTCTTC	CASTQGLAGPNEQFF
-	TRBV18	-	TRBJ2-1	TGTGCCAGCTCACCAGTCGATGAGCAGTTCTTC	CASSPVDEQFF
-	TRBV6-5	-	TRBJ1-2	TGTGCCAGCAGTAGGGGGACAACCATTAACTATGGCTACACCTTC	CASSRGTTINYGYTF
-	TRBV6-5	once	TRBJ1-4	TGTGCCAGCAGTTTGGGAAGACAGGTGGAAAATGAAAAACTGTTTTTT	CASSLGRQVENEKLFF
-	TRBV7-2	-	TRBJ1-5	TGTGCCAGCAGCTACGGGACACATCAGCCCCAGCATTTT	CASSYGTHQPQHF
TRBD1	TRBV4-1	-	TRBJ1-2	TGCGCCAGCAGCCAAGATCAGGGGGTACAAGGCTACACCTTC	CASSQDQGVQGYTF
TRBD2	TRBV7-2	-	TRBJ2-3	TGTGCCAGCAGCTTAGTAGCGGGAGCCGACACAGATACGCAGTATTTT	CASSLVAGADTDTQYF
TRBD1	TRBV10-3	once	TRBJ1-4	TGTGCCATCAGGGAACAGGGGGCAGATGAAAAACTGTTTTTT	CAIREQGADEKLFF
-	TRBV2	-	TRBJ2-1	TGTGCCAGCAGTCCGCGGGGTCATGAGCAGTTCTTC	CASSPRGHEQFF
-	TRBV19	-	TRBJ1-1	TGTGCCAGTAGTATAGGGGGGGTAGGGACTGAAGCTTTCTTT	CASSIGGVGTEAFF
-	TRBV1	once	TRBJ1-1	TGCACCAGCAGCCAAGAGACTGAGGACTCTCCCAGGGGGAACACTGAAGCTTTCTTT	CTSSQETEDSPRGNTEAFF
-	TRBV5-1	-	TRBJ1-1	TGCGCCAGCAGCCCGGGCACGGGGAGCACTGAAGCTTTCTTT	CASSPGTGSTEAFF
TRBD1	TRBV7-8	few	TRBJ1-5	TGTGCCAGCAGCTTAGCACAGGGGGTGGATCAGCCCCAGCATTTT	CASSLAQGVDQPQHF
TRBD1	TRBV5-1	-	TRBJ1-5	TGCGCCAGCAGCGCCGGGACAGGGGGTCAGCCCCAGCATTTT	CASSAGTGGQPQHF
-	TRBV9	-	TRBJ1-5	TGTGCCAGCAGCGTTTCCAGCCGGGAGCCCCAGCATTTT	CASSVSSREPQHF
TRBD1	TRBV5-1	-	TRBJ1-3	TGCGCCAGCAGCTCCGGGACAGGGAATGGAAACACCATATATTTT	CASSSGTGNGNTIYF
-	TRBV20-1	-	TRBJ1-1	TGCAGTGCTAGGACAGTTGAAGCTTTCTTT	CSARTVEAFF
TRBD2	TRBV2	-	TRBJ2-1	TGTGCCAGCAGCCCCACTAGCGGGGGGGTAGGTGAGCAGTTCTTC	CASSPTSGGVGEQFF
TRBD1	TRBV19	few	TRBJ1-2	TGTGCCAGTAGTACGGGACAGGGATCCGGCTACACCTTC	CASSTGQGSGYTF
TRBD2	TRBV11-2	-	TRBJ2-7	TGTGCCAGCAGCTTAGCCCGGGAGGGATACGAGCAGTACTTC	CASSLAREGYEQYF
TRBD1	TRBV18	few	TRBJ1-1	TGTGCCAGCTCACTCCAGGGGGCCGGTGGTACTGAAGCTTTCTTT	CASSLQGAGGTEAFF
TRBD1	TRBV6-5	once	TRBJ1-1	TGTGCCAGCAACCCGACAGGGGTCCCTGAAGCTTTCTTT	CASNPTGVPEAFF
-	TRBV2	-	TRBJ1-4	TGTGCCAGCAGTCAAGAACAAGGAGTGGGAAAACTGTTTTTT	CASSQEQGVGKLFF
-	TRBV5-4	-	TRBJ2-3	TGTGCCAGCAGTCGACAGGAAAGTATGGGGGATACGCAGTATTTT	CASSRQESMGDTQYF
TRBD1	TRBV4-1	-	TRBJ1-5	TGCGCCAGCAGCCAATTTTCACCAGGGGGCTCTCAGCCCCAGCATTTT	CASSQFSPGGSQPQHF
TRBD2	TRBV19	-	TRBJ2-7	TGTGCCAGTAGTCCATCGGGACTAGCGGGGTCCTCCTCCTACGAGCAGTACTTC	CASSPSGLAGSSSYEQYF
-	TRBV5-4	-	TRBJ2-7	TGTGCCAGCAGCTTGGAGGGGGGGGTCTCCTACGAGCAGTACTTC	CASSLEGGVSYEQYF
-	TRBV15	-	TRBJ1-2	TGTGCCACCAGCAGAGCACGGGGGGTGATCTATGGCTACACCTTC	CATSRARGVIYGYTF
-	TRBV10-3	few	TRBJ2-2	TGTGCCATCAGTGAGTCGATTAGCGGAGTATCCGGGGAGCTGTTTTTT	CAISESISGVSGELFF
TRBD1	TRBV6-5	-	TRBJ1-2	TGTGCCAGCAGAGACGGGACAGCTAACTATGGCTACACCTTC	CASRDGTANYGYTF
TRBD1	TRBV19	-	TRBJ2-6	TGTGCCAGTAGTATAGGGGACAGGGGTCGCTCTGGGGCCAACGTCCTGACTTTC	CASSIGDRGRSGANVLTF
TRBD1	TRBV9	-	TRBJ1-3	TGTGCCAGCAGCGTAGGGGACAGGGTATTCGGAAACACCATATATTTT	CASSVGDRVFGNTIYF
TRBD2	TRBV3-1/TRBV3-2	-	TRBJ2-1	TGTGCCAGCAGCCAAGTGGGACTAGCGGGAGAGGTTGAGCAGTTCTTC	CASSQVGLAGEVEQFF
TRBD1	TRBV6-4	-	TRBJ2-6	TGTGCCAGCCGGGACAGCATCAGGGCCAACGTCCTGACTTTC	CASRDSIRANVLTF
TRBD1	TRBV5-1	-	TRBJ2-5	TGCGCCAGCAGTTGGGACAGCATAGAGACCCAGTACTTC	CASSWDSIETQYF
TRBD2	TRBV29-1	-	TRBJ2-1	TGCAGCGTTGAGAGCGGGAGGGCAGACAATGAGCAGTTCTTC	CSVESGRADNEQFF
TRBD1	TRBV12-3/TRBV12-4	-	TRBJ1-1	TGTGCCAGCAGTCCCAGGGGGCTCACTGAAGCTTTCTTT	CASSPRGLTEAFF
TRBD2	TRBV10-3	-	TRBJ2-5	TGTGCCATCAGCACCCCTAGCGGGGGTTGGGAGACCCAGTACTTC	CAISTPSGGWETQYF
-	TRBV7-2	-	TRBJ2-1	TGTGCCAGCAGCCTAAGTGAGCAGTTCTTC	CASSLSEQFF
-	TRBV24-1	-	TRBJ2-3	TGTGCCACCAGTGACACTTCCGCAGATACGCAGTATTTT	CATSDTSADTQYF
TRBD1	TRBV9	-	TRBJ1-2	TGTGCCAGCAGCGCCCGTAGTGGACAGGGGGCGGAAGGCTACACCTTC	CASSARSGQGAEGYTF
-	TRBV28	once	TRBJ1-1	TGTGCCAGCAGCACCCCCTTTGCGGGGTATACTGAAGCTTTCTTT	CASSTPFAGYTEAFF
-	TRBV6-5	-	TRBJ2-3	TGTGCCAGCCAAAACTGGGGGGGCACAGATACGCAGTATTTT	CASQNWGGTDTQYF